The clone carrying this T cell receptor (beta chain) appeared many times. What it recognizes is unknown. Unique molecular identifiers tagged the TCRbeta library. One entry per CDR3 protein, called by TCRdb with MiXCR from the PCR reads. The data contain about 300,000 distinct CDR3 sequences, around 10% of them singletons. This sample was included in a study of T-cell reconstitution after alpha-beta-depleted transplantation in children. General study points: TCRbeta diversity was high at day 60 in some patients (a result of surviving recipient T cells and thymic progenitors). Newly made T cells mostly supplied T-cell counts and diversity one year after transplant.

Germline lookup yields CDR1 SEHNR and CDR2 FQNEAQ (reference sequence). The CDR3 spans 14 residues. Trimming stripped 4 bases from V and 10 bases from J, with 17 bases between. This clonotype was obtained from a boy in the first two years of life with acute myeloid leukemia, due to receive a stem cell transplant. Sequenced material: PBMCs, taken before TCRalphabeta/CD19-depleted stem cell transplant. The chain links TRBV7-9 to TRBJ1-5; possibly TRBD1 for D (6 bases). Here the CDR3 reads CASSSQGIAKPQHF. CDR3 nucleotide sequence: TGTGCCAGCAGCTCACAGGGAATTGCAAAACCCCAGCATTTT.